The source of this T cell receptor beta chain is a study of cytomegalovirus exposure and HLA in healthy donors. The germline V and J ends were trimmed by 5 bases and 6 bases, with 11 bases remaining between them. In germline, CDR1 is MNHEY, CDR2 SVGAGI. The CDR3 runs 13 residues. A multiplex PCR was run with 60 Vbeta primers and 13 Jbeta primers. TCRdb keeps only in-frame clones here, not all; method: immunoSEQ multiplex PCR. Of 40,000 to 55,000 clones listed, approximately 73% are singletons. This TCR derives from a man aged 18 to 35 in good health and CMV-seronegative. This chain joins TRBV6-5 and TRBJ1-5; D possibly corresponds to TRBD1 (6 bases). The sequencing input was PBMCs. The CDR3 sequence is CASSEQGSQPQHF. CDR3 nucleotide sequence: TGTGCCAGCAGTGAACAGGGCAGTCAGCCCCAGCATTTT.